This T cell receptor (beta chain) was captured by sequencing in a study of technical replicates of blood from several donors. This clone came up a few times. Profiling relied on immunoSEQ multiplex PCR, and the TCRdb table lists in-frame clones only, not all of them. The sample holds about 83,000 clones, approximately 90% seen once. The CDR3 sequence is 16 residues long. With 2 bases clipped from V and 0 bases from J, the junction kept 5 bases outside the gene matches. The germline V gene encodes CDR1 LGHNT and CDR2 FRNRAP. The clonotype comes from a human donor in good health. What was sequenced was T cells isolated from PBMCs. The V and J genes are TRBV12-5 and TRBJ2-5; 8 positions match TRBD1. CDR3: CASGLSRTGHQETQYF. The DNA for the CDR3 is TGTGCTAGTGGTTTGTCCAGGACAGGGCACCAAGAGACCCAGTACTTC.